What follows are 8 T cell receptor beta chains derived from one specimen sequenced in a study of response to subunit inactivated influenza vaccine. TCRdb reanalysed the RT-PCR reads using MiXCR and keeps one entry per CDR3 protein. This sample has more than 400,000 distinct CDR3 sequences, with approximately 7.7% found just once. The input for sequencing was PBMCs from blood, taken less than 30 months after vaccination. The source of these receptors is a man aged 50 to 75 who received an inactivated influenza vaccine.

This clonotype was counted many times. The CDR3 here is CAISERDDTQYF. CDR3 bases: TGTGCCATCAGTGAAAGGGACGATACCCAGTACTTC. This chain connects TRBV10-3 to TRBJ2-5; D possibly uses TRBD1 or TRBD2 (5 bases each). V lost 3 bases to trimming and J lost 8 bases, with 10 bases between them. This CDR3 comprises 12 residues. Germline CDR1 ENHRY, CDR2 SYGVKD.

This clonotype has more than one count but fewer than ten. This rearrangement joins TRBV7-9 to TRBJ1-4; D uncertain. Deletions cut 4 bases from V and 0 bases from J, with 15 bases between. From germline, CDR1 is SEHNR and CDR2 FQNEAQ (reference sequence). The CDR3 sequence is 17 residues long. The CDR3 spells CASSSKHTTATNEKLFF. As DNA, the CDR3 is TGTGCCAGCAGCTCCAAACACACAACAGCAACTAATGAAAAACTGTTTTTT.

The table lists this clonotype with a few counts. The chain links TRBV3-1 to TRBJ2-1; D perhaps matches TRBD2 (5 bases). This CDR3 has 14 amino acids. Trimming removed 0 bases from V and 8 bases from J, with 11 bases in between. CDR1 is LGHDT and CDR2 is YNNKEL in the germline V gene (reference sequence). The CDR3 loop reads CASSQDVAYDEQFF. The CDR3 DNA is TGTGCCAGCAGCCAAGATGTAGCGTATGATGAGCAGTTCTTC.

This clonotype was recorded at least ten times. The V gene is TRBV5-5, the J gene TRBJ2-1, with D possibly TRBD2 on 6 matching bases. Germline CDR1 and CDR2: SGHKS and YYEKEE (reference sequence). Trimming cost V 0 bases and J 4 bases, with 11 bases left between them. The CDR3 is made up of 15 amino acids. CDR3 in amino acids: CASSLDSGDYNEQFF. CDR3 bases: TGTGCCAGCAGCTTGGATAGCGGTGATTACAATGAGCAGTTCTTC.

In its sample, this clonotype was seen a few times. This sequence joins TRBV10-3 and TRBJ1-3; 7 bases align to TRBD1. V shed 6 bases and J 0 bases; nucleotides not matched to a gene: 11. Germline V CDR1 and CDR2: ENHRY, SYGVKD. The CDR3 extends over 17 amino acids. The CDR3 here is CAISPGTGAISGNTIYF. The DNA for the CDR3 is TGTGCCATCAGCCCCGGCACAGGGGCGATCTCTGGAAACACCATATATTTT.

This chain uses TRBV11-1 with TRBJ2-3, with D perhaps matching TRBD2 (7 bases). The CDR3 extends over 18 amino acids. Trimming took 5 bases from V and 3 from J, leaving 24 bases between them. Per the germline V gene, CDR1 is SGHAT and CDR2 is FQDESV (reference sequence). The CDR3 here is CASSRPEGVAGWTDTQYF. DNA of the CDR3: TGTGCCAGCAGCCGCCCCGAGGGGGTAGCGGGTTGGACAGATACGCAGTATTTT.

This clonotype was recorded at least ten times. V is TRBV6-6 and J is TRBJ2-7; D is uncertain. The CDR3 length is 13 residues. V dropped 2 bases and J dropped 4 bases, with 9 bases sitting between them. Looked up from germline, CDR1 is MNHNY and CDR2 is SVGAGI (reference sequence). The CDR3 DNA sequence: TGTGCCAGCAGTTACGGTCCTAGGTACGAGCAGTACTTC. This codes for CASSYGPRYEQYF.

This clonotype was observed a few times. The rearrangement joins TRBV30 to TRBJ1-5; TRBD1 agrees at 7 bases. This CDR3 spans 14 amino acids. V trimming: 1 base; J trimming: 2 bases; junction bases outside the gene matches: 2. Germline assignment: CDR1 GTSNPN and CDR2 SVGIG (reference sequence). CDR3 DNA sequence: TGTGCCTGGAGTGCTGGACAGGGCAATCAGCCCCAGCATTTT. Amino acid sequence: CAWSAGQGNQPQHF.